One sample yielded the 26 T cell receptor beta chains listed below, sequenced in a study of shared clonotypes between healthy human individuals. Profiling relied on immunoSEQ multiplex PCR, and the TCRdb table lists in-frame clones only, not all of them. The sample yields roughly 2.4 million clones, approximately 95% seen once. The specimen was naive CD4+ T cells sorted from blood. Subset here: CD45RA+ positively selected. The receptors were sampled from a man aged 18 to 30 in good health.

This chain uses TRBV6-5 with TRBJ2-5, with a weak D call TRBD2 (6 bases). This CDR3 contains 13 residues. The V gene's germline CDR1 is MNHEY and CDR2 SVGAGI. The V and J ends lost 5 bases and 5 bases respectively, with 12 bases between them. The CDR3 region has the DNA TGTGCCAGCAGTGCGACTAGGAGGGAGACCCAGTACTTC. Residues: CASSATRRETQYF.

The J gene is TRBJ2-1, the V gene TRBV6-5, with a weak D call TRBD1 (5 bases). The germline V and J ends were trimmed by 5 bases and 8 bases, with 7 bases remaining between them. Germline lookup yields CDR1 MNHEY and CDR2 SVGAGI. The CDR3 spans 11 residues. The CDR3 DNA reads TGTGCCAGCAGTCAGGGCCATGAGCAGTTCTTC. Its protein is CASSQGHEQFF.

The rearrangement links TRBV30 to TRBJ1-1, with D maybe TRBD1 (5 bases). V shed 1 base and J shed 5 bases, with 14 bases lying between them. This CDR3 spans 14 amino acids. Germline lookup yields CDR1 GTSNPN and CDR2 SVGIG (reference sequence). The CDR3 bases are TGTGCCTGGAGTGGAACGTTGGGGGGGACTGAAGCTTTCTTT. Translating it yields CAWSGTLGGTEAFF.

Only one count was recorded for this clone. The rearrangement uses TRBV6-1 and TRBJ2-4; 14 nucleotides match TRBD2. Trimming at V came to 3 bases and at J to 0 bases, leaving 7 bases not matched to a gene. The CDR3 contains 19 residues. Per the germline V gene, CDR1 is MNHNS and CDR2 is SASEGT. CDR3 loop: CASSDSLGLAGVAKNIQYF. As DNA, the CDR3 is TGTGCCAGCAGTGACAGCCTGGGACTAGCGGGGGTAGCCAAAAACATTCAGTACTTC.

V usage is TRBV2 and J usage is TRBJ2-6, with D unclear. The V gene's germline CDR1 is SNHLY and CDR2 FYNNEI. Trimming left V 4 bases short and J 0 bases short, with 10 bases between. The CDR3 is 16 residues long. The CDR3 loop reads CASSVESLSGANVLTF. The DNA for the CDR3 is TGTGCCAGCAGTGTGGAATCCCTCTCTGGGGCCAACGTCCTGACTTTC.

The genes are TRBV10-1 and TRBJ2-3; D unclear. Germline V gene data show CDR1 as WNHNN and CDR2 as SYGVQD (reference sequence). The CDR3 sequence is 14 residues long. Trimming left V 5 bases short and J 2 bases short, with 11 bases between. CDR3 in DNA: TGCGCCAGCAGTTCCCGACATACCACAGATACGCAGTATTTT. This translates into CASSSRHTTDTQYF.

CDR3: CASSPEGTGRETQYF. CDR3 DNA: TGCGCCAGCAGCCCGGAGGGGACAGGGAGAGAGACCCAGTACTTC. J is TRBJ2-5 and V is TRBV5-1; 9 bases map to TRBD1. The CDR3 runs to 15 residues. V lost 4 bases, J lost 4 bases, and 8 bases stayed unmatched. Germline V lookup: CDR1 SGHRS, CDR2 YFSETQ.

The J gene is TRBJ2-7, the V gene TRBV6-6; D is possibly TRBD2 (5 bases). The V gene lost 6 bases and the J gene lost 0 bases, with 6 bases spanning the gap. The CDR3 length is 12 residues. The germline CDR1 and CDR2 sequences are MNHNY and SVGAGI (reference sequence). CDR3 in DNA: TGTGCCAGCAGCGGAGGCTCCTACGAGCAGTACTTC. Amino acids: CASSGGSYEQYF.

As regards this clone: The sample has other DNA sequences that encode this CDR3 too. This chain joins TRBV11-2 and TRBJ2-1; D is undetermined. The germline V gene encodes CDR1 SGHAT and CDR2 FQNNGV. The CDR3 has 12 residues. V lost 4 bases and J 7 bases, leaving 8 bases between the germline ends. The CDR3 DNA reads TGTGCCAGCAGCTCCCAGAGAAATGAGCAGTTCTTC. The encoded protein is CASSSQRNEQFF.

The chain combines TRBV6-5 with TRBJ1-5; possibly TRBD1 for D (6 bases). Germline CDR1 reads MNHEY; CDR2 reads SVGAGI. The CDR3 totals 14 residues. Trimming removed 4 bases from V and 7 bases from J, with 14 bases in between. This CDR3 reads CASSSRQVRQPQHF. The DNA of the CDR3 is TGTGCCAGCAGTTCCCGACAGGTCCGGCAGCCCCAGCATTTT.

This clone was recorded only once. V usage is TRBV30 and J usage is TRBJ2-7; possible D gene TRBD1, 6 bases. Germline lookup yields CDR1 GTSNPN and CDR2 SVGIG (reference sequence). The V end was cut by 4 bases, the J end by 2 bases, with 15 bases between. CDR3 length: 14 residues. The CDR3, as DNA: TGTGCCTGGACAGGGGCATTAAAAGCCTACGAGCAGTACTTC. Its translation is CAWTGALKAYEQYF. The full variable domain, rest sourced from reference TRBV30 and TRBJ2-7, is SQTIHQWPATLVQPVGSPLSLECTVEGTSNPNLYWYRQAAGRGLQLLFYSVGIGQISSEVPQNLSASRPQDRQFILSSKKLLLSDSGFYLCAWTGALKAYEQYFGPGTRLTVT.

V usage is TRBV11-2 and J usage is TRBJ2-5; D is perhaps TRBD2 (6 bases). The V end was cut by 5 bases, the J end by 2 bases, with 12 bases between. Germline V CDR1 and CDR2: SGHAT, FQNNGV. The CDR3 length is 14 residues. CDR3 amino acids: CASSVTSFQETQYF. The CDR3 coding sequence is TGTGCCAGCAGCGTGACTAGTTTTCAAGAGACCCAGTACTTC.

Here the CDR3 DNA reads TGTGCCAGCAGCTTAGCGCTAAAGGGAGGGGGCGGCACTGAAGCTTTCTTT. This encodes CASSLALKGGGGTEAFF. J is TRBJ1-1 and V is TRBV7-9, with 7 bases that match TRBD1. The germline V gene has CDR1 SEHNR and CDR2 FQNEAQ (reference sequence). With 0 bases clipped from V and 4 bases from J, the junction kept 11 bases outside the gene matches. The length of the CDR3 is 17 residues.

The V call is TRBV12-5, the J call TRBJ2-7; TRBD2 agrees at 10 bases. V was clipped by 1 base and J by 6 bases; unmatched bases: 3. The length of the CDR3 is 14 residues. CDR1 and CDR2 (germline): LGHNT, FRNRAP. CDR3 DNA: TGTGCTAGTGGTTTGGGGGGACTAGCGCGCGAGCAGTACTTC. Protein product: CASGLGGLAREQYF.

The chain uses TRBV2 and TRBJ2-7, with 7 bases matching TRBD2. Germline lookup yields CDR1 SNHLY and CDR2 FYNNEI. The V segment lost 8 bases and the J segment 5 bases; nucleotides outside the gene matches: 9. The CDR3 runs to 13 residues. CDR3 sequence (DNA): TGTGCCAGCCGGACACTAGCGTTAGACGAGCAGTACTTC. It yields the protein CASRTLALDEQYF.

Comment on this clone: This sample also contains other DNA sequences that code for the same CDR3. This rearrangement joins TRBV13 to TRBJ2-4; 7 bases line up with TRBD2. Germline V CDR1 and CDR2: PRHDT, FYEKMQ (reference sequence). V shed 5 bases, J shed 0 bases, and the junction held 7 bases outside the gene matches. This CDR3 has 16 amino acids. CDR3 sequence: CASSPRLAGAKNIQYF. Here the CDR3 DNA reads TGTGCCAGCAGCCCGCGACTAGCAGGAGCCAAAAACATTCAGTACTTC.

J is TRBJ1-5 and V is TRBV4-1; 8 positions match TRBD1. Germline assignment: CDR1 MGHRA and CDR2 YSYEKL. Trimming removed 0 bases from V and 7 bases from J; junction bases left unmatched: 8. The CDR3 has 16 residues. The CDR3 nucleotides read TGCGCCAGCAGCCAAGAAGGACAGGGAATAGGGCAGCCCCAGCATTTT. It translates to CASSQEGQGIGQPQHF.

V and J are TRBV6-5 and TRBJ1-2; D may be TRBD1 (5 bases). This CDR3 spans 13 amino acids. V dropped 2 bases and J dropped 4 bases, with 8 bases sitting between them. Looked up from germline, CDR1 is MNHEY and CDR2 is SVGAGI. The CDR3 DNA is TGTGCCAGCAGTTACCAGGGAATCTATGGCTACACCTTC. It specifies CASSYQGIYGYTF.

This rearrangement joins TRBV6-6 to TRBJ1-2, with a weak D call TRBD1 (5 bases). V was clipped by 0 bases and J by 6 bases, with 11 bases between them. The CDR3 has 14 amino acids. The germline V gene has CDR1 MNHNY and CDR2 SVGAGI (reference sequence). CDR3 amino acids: CASSYSGGVDGYTF. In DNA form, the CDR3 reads TGTGCCAGCAGTTACTCGGGAGGGGTCGATGGCTACACCTTC.

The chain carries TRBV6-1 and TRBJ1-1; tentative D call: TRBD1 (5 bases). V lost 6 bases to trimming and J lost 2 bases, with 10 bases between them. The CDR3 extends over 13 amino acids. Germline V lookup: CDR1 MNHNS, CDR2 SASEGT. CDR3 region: CASRRQLNTEAFF. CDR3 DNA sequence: TGTGCCAGCAGACGACAGTTAAACACTGAAGCTTTCTTT.

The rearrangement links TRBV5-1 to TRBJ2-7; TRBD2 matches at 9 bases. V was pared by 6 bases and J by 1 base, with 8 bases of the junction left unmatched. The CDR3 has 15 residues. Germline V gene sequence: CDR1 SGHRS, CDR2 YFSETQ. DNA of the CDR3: TGCGCCAGCAAGGTTGTAGCGGGAGAGTCCTACGAGCAGTACTTC. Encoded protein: CASKVVAGESYEQYF. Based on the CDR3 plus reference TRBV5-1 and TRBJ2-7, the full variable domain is KAGVTQTPRYLIKTRGQQVTLSCSPISGHRSVSWYQQTPGQGLQFLFEYFSETQRNKGNFPGRFSGRQFSNSRSEMNVSTLELGDSALYLCASKVVAGESYEQYFGPGTRLTVT.

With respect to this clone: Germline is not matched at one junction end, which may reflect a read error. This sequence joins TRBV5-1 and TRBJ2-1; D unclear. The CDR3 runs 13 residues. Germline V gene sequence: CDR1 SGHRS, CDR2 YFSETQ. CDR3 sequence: CASSLDSDNEQFF. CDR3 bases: TGCGCCAGCAGCTTGGACTCCGACAATGAGCAGTTCTTC.

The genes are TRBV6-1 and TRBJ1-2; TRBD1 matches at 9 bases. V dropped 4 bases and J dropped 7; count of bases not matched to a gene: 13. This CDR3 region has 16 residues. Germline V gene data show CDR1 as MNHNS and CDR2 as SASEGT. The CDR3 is CASSATGQGKEAGYTF. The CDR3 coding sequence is TGTGCCAGCAGTGCAACCGGACAGGGGAAGGAGGCTGGCTACACCTTC.

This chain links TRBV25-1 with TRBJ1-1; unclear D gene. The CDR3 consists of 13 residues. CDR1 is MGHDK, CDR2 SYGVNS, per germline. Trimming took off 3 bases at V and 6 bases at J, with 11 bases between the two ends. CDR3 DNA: TGTGCCAGCAGTGAGCACGCAGCCCCTGAAGCTTTCTTT. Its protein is CASSEHAAPEAFF.

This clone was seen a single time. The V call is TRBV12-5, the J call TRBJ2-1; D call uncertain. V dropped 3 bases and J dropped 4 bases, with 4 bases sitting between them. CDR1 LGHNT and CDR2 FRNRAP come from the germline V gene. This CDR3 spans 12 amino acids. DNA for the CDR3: TGTGCTAGTGGTTTAGGGTACAATGAGCAGTTCTTC. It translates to CASGLGYNEQFF.

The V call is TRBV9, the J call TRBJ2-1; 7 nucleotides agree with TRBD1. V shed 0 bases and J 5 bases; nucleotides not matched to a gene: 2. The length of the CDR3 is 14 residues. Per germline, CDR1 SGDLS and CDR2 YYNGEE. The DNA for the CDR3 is TGTGCCAGCAGCGTAGGGGACAGAAACAATGAGCAGTTCTTC. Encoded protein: CASSVGDRNNEQFF. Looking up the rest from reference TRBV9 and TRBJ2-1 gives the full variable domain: DSGVTQTPKHLITATGQRVTLRCSPRSGDLSVYWYQQSLDQGLQFLIQYYNGEERAKGNILERFSAQQFPDLHSELNLSSLELGDSALYFCASSVGDRNNEQFFGPGTRLTVL.